The 22 T cell receptor beta chains in this list originate from one sample, sequenced in a study of CXCR3-negative and CXCR3-positive naive CD8 T cells. Study findings and constraints: More hydrophobic TRB CDR3s occurred in CXCR3-positive than in CXCR3-negative naive cells.

The authors prepared UMI-labeled TRB cDNA libraries by 5' RACE. TCRdb re-called the 5' RACE reads; one entry per CDR3 protein, DNA not given. The data include tens of thousands of distinct CDR3 sequences; the top ten clones carry around 0.7%. Their antigens remain unidentified. Sequencing used naive CXCR3+ CD8+ T cells from blood. Stated subset: CD45RO-CCR7+CD27+CD95- naive CD8+ T cells expressing CXCR3 (TNR3+). These TCRs come from a human donor in good health. Some clones in this sample may be carry-over from other donors' samples.

The rearrangement links TRBV7-2 to TRBJ2-3; the D call from TCRdb, TRBD1, cannot be confirmed without DNA. The CDR3 runs 18 residues. Germline V gene sequence: CDR1 SGHTA, CDR2 FQGNSA. CDR3: CASSLRTGAAGGTDTQYF.

The V and J genes are TRBV7-2 and TRBJ2-3; lacking DNA, the TRBD2 call made by TCRdb goes unchecked. This CDR3 has 15 amino acids. Germline CDR1 and CDR2: SGHTA and FQGNSA. The CDR3 region is CASSLPAVITDTQYF.

The chain employs TRBV7-2 and TRBJ2-5; the D gene TCRdb calls, TRBD2, cannot be checked with no DNA. Germline values: CDR1 SGHTA, CDR2 FQGNSA. This CDR3 has 19 amino acids. CDR3 in amino acids: CASRAAGTSGGPSQETQYF.

The J gene is TRBJ2-1, the V gene TRBV7-9; the TCRdb D gene call, TRBD1, has no DNA to confirm it. The CDR3 has 14 amino acids. Germline CDR1 SEHNR, CDR2 FQNEAQ (reference sequence). The CDR3: CASSLLAGTNEQFF.

This sequence joins TRBV29-1 and TRBJ1-2; the D call of TRBD1 rests on TCRdb alone, since no DNA is present to check it. Germline V gives CDR1 SQVTM, CDR2 ANQGSEA. This CDR3 spans 12 amino acids. The CDR3 is CSVPGEHYGYTF.

This CDR3 reads CSGSEGYIQYF. The rearrangement uses TRBV29-1 and TRBJ2-4; TCRdb returns TRBD2, unconfirmable since there is no DNA. The CDR3 is made up of 11 amino acids. The germline V gene has CDR1 SQVTM and CDR2 ANQGSEA.

The genes are TRBV5-1 and TRBJ1-5; no DNA is available, so the TRBD1 call from TCRdb remains unchecked. Germline lookup yields CDR1 SGHRS and CDR2 YFSETQ. The length of the CDR3 is 15 residues. CDR3 region: CASSPGGPVNQPQHF.

The rearrangement joins TRBV5-4 to TRBJ2-2; TCRdb's D gene call, TRBD1, goes unchecked for lack of DNA. The CDR3 totals 17 residues. Germline CDR1 and CDR2: SGHNT and YYREEE (reference sequence). The CDR3 loop is CASSLRALQGNTGELFF.

The chain couples TRBV4-2 to TRBJ1-1. Germline lookup yields CDR1 LGHNA and CDR2 YNFKEQ. The CDR3 is 12 amino acids. Here the CDR3 reads CASSQGITEAFF.

The chain joins TRBV29-1 to TRBJ2-7; with no DNA, the TCRdb D assignment of TRBD1 cannot be verified. The germline gives CDR1 SQVTM, CDR2 ANQGSEA. This CDR3 is built from 13 residues. The CDR3 loop is CSVEGTGLAEQYF.

The chain's CDR3 is CASTRGGENIQYF. The chain links TRBV13 to TRBJ2-4; with no DNA, the TCRdb D assignment of TRBD1 cannot be verified. The CDR3 is 13 amino acids. In germline, CDR1 is PRHDT, CDR2 FYEKMQ (reference sequence). Combining the CDR3 with reference TRBV13 and TRBJ2-4 gives the whole variable domain AAGVIQSPRHLIKEKRETATLKCYPIPRHDTVYWYQQGPGQDPQFLISFYEKMQSDKGSIPDRFSAQQFSDYHSELNMSSLELGDSALYFCASTRGGENIQYFGAGTRLSVL.

CDR3 in amino acids: CSVARDSYTEAFF. V usage is TRBV29-1 and J usage is TRBJ1-1; the D call from TCRdb, TRBD1, cannot be confirmed without DNA. This CDR3 contains 13 residues. Germline CDR1 reads SQVTM; CDR2 reads ANQGSEA.

V and J are TRBV7-3 and TRBJ2-1; the TRBD1 assignment by TCRdb is unverifiable without DNA. The germline V gene encodes CDR1 SGHTA and CDR2 FQGTGA. There are 17 residues in the CDR3. The CDR3 reads CASSLRGTGELINEQFF.

This rearrangement joins TRBV6-6 to TRBJ2-7. This CDR3 has 15 residues. Per germline, CDR1 MNHNY and CDR2 SVGAGI (reference sequence). The CDR3 reads CASSYSNRQAYEQYF.

The chain is built from TRBV14 and TRBJ2-7. Germline V gene sequence: CDR1 SGHDN, CDR2 FVKESK. The CDR3 is 13 amino acids. CDR3 residues: CASSQVIFYEQYF.

CDR3 sequence: CASSYGTTDTQYF. The genes are TRBV6-4 and TRBJ2-3; the D gene TCRdb calls, TRBD1, cannot be checked with no DNA. The germline CDR1 and CDR2 sequences are MRHNA and SNTAGT. The CDR3 is 13 residues long.

The V and J genes are TRBV19 and TRBJ2-7; TCRdb returns TRBD2, unconfirmable since there is no DNA. The CDR3 is 15 amino acids. Per the germline V gene, CDR1 is LNHDA and CDR2 is SQIVND (reference sequence). CDR3 sequence reads: CASSIFPAGPYEQYF.

This rearrangement joins TRBV6-6 to TRBJ2-1; TCRdb lists TRBD1, though no DNA is available to test this call. The CDR3 sequence is 14 residues long. Germline CDR1 and CDR2: MNHNY and SVGAGI (reference sequence). The CDR3 loop is CASSYQGSGNEQFF.

The chain combines TRBV12-3 or TRBV12-4 with TRBJ1-2. This CDR3 region has 16 residues. The CDR3 is CASRRSAWDANYGYTF.

CDR3 amino acids: CASSYRQGVVYEQYF. The V and J genes are TRBV6-1 and TRBJ2-7; TCRdb calls TRBD1, which cannot be checked without DNA. Germline CDR1 MNHNS, CDR2 SASEGT. The CDR3 has 15 amino acids.

The J gene is TRBJ1-1, the V gene TRBV29-1; TCRdb outputs TRBD1, but without DNA this stays unchecked. CDR1 and CDR2 from the germline V gene are SQVTM and ANQGSEA. This CDR3 comprises 12 residues. This chain's CDR3 is CSFREGDTEAFF.

V and J are TRBV12-3 or TRBV12-4 and TRBJ2-1; TCRdb picks TRBD2, but there is no DNA to check that call. There are 12 residues in the CDR3. The CDR3 reads CASSFLVNEQFF.